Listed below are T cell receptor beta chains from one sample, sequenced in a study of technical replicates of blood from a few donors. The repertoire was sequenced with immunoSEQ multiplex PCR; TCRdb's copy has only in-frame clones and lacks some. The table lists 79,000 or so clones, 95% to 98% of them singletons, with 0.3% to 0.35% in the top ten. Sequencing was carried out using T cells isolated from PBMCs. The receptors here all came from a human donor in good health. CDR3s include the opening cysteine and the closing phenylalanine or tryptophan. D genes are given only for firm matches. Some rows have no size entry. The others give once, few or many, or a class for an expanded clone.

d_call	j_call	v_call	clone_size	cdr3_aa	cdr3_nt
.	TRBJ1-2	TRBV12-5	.	CASGPDRNSNYGYTF	TGTGCTAGTGGTCCAGACAGGAACTCTAACTATGGCTACACCTTC
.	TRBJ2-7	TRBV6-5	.	CASSYEERASYEQYF	TGTGCCAGCAGTTACGAGGAGCGGGCTTCCTACGAGCAGTACTTC
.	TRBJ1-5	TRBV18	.	CASSPGLPGGNQPQHF	TGTGCCAGCTCACCTGGCCTTCCAGGGGGCAATCAGCCCCAGCATTTT
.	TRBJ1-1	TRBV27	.	CASSFSLNTEAFF	TGTGCCAGCAGTTTTTCTCTGAACACTGAAGCTTTCTTT
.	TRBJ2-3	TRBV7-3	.	CASSLGSRGTTDTQYF	TGTGCCAGCAGCTTAGGTTCCCGCGGAACCACAGATACGCAGTATTTT
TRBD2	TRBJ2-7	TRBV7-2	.	CASSWILAGDYEQYF	TGTGCCAGCAGTTGGATCCTAGCGGGGGACTACGAGCAGTACTTC
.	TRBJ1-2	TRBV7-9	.	CASSGGYGYTF	TGTGCCAGCAGCGGCGGCTATGGCTACACCTTC
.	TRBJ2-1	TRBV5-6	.	CASSVEEIYNEQFF	TGTGCCAGCAGCGTGGAGGAGATATACAATGAGCAGTTCTTC
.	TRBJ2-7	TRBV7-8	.	CASSPSRGELYEQYF	TGTGCCAGCAGCCCATCCAGGGGTGAGCTCTACGAGCAGTACTTC
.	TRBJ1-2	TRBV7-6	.	CASSLGSIGANYGYTF	TGTGCCAGCAGCTTAGGGTCGATAGGGGCTAACTATGGCTACACCTTC
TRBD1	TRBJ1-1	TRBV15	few	CATSTGGGLGEAFF	TGTGCCACCAGCACCGGAGGGGGCCTGGGTGAAGCTTTCTTT
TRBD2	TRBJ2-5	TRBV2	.	CASSEAAGGGQYF	TGTGCCAGCAGTGAAGCGGCCGGCGGGGGGCAGTACTTC
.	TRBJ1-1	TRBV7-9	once	CASSLDTGGTEAFF	TGTGCCAGCAGCTTAGATACAGGTGGTACTGAAGCTTTCTTT
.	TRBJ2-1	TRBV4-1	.	CASSQAISLVPHEQFF	TGCGCCAGCAGCCAAGCCATTAGCCTTGTTCCCCATGAGCAGTTCTTC
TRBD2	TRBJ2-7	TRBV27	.	CASSFLRIPRTTPGGGNEQYF	TGTGCCAGCAGCTTTTTAAGAATCCCCCGAACCACTCCCGGGGGGGGAAACGAGCAGTACTTC
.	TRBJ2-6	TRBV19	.	CARPLAFPSGANVLTF	TGTGCCAGACCACTTGCGTTCCCCTCTGGGGCCAACGTCCTGACTTTC
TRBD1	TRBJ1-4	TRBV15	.	CATSSTGVGEKLFF	TGTGCCACCAGCAGTACAGGGGTTGGAGAAAAACTGTTTTTT
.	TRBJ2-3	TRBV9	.	CASSANLLGGDTQYF	TGTGCCAGCAGCGCTAATCTATTGGGAGGAGATACGCAGTATTTT
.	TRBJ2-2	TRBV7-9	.	CASSLDTNTGELFF	TGTGCCAGCAGCTTGGACACGAACACCGGGGAGCTGTTTTTT
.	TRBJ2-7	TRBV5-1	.	CASSSRDMFYEQYF	TGCGCCAGCAGCTCCCGGGACATGTTCTACGAGCAGTACTTC
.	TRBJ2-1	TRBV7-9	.	CASSAELDEQFF	TGTGCCAGCAGCGCAGAATTGGATGAGCAGTTCTTC
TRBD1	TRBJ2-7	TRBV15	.	CATSREVGTEVYEQYF	TGTGCCACCAGCAGAGAGGTCGGGACAGAAGTCTACGAGCAGTACTTC
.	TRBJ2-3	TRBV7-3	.	CASSLSAGTGTDTQYF	TGTGCCAGCAGCTTATCTGCGGGAACGGGCACAGATACGCAGTATTTT
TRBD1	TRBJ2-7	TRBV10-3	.	CAIRDRERGEQYF	TGTGCCATCAGGGACAGGGAGCGAGGGGAGCAGTACTTC
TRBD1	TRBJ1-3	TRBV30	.	CAGSGTGSSGNTIYF	TGTGCCGGATCCGGGACAGGGAGCTCTGGAAACACCATATATTTT